The T cell receptor beta chain described here comes from a study of PD-1 blockade in mismatch repair-deficient tumors. Trimming took off 0 bases at V and 3 bases at J, with 15 bases between the two ends. Germline values: CDR1 LNHNV, CDR2 YYDKDF (reference sequence). This CDR3 has 16 residues. Assay: immunoSEQ multiplex PCR; the TCRdb copy retains only in-frame clones and omits some. The sample consists of about 110,000 clones, 70% to 80% of them appearing once. Sequenced material: peripheral blood, taken more than 58 weeks after starting pembrolizumab. The TCR comes from an adult with mismatch repair-deficient cancer. This chain connects TRBV15 to TRBJ2-7; D is perhaps TRBD2 (5 bases). The CDR3 loop is CATSRDFRDPGYEQYF. DNA for the CDR3: TGTGCCACCAGCAGAGATTTTCGGGATCCGGGCTACGAGCAGTACTTC.